The 28 T cell receptor beta chains in this list originate from one sample, sequenced in a study of blood T cell repertoires in COVID-19. Some clones are missing from TCRdb's copy, which holds only in-frame ones; the method was immunoSEQ multiplex PCR. The data show about 210,000 clones, with around 83% seen just once and 7% to 10% held by the top ten. Sequences were obtained from peripheral blood. The origin of the receptors is a woman between 50 and 59 years old with acute or convalescent COVID-19.

The chain is built from TRBV7-8 and TRBJ2-5; D ambiguous. The CDR3 has 14 amino acids. The germline V gene encodes CDR1 SGHVS and CDR2 FQNEAQ. The V end lost 5 bases, the J end lost 6 bases, and 16 bases lay between the germline ends. CDR3 sequence reads: CASSQDSSAKTQYF. CDR3 nucleotides: TGTGCCAGCAGCCAAGACTCCTCGGCCAAGACCCAGTACTTC.

The chain couples TRBV30 to TRBJ2-7; TRBD1 matches 7 bases. The CDR3 has 15 amino acids. Looked up from germline, CDR1 is GTSNPN and CDR2 is SVGIG (reference sequence). With 2 bases clipped from V and 2 bases from J, the junction kept 9 bases outside the gene matches. For the CDR3, the DNA is TGTGCCTGGAGTTCCCAGGGGGTTCTCCCCTACGAGCAGTACTTC. Translating gives CAWSSQGVLPYEQYF.

On this clone: Other DNA sequences of this sample code for an identical CDR3. The chain carries TRBV27 and TRBJ1-2; 7 bases line up with TRBD1. There are 17 residues in the CDR3. J lost 4 bases, V lost 5 bases, and 16 bases had no gene match. The germline V gene has CDR1 MNHEY and CDR2 SMNVEV (reference sequence). The CDR3 DNA sequence: TGTGCCAGCAGTGCCACTCCTTACAGGGGACTAGTCTATGGCTACACCTTC. Translation gives CASSATPYRGLVYGYTF.

The chain recombines TRBV27 with TRBJ2-2; TRBD1 aligns across 7 bases. Germline values: CDR1 MNHEY, CDR2 SMNVEV (reference sequence). J gave up 5 bases and V 10 bases, and 7 bases lay outside the gene matches. This CDR3 is 13 amino acids long. The CDR3 nucleotides are TGTGCCATCGGGACAGCGTATACCGGGGAGCTGTTTTTT. It yields the protein CAIGTAYTGELFF.

The chain carries TRBV5-1 and TRBJ2-3; TRBD1 aligns across 7 bases. The CDR3 loop spans 17 amino acids. The V segment lost 2 bases and the J segment 2 bases; nucleotides outside the gene matches: 11. CDR1 and CDR2 from the germline V gene are SGHRS and YFSETQ. CDR3 loop: CASSLSTGVDPTDTQYF. DNA for the CDR3: TGCGCCAGCAGCTTATCTACAGGGGTGGACCCCACAGATACGCAGTATTTT.

This chain links TRBV10-1 with TRBJ2-3, with D unclear. This CDR3 contains 13 residues. The germline V and J ends were trimmed by 4 bases and 1 base, with 6 bases remaining between them. Per the germline V gene, CDR1 is WNHNN and CDR2 is SYGVQD (reference sequence). The CDR3 sequence is CASSVRGTDTQYF. The CDR3 DNA follows: TGCGCCAGCAGTGTCCGGGGCACAGATACGCAGTATTTT.

The genes are TRBV11-2 and TRBJ2-7, with 10 bases matching TRBD2. Germline-derived CDR1 and CDR2 are SGHAT and FQNNGV. CDR3 length: 16 amino acids. The junction had 11 bases not matched to a gene; V was cut back by 5 bases and J by 4 bases. CDR3 protein: CASSLGLAGVVYEQYF. DNA for the CDR3: TGTGCCAGCAGCCTCGGTCTAGCGGGAGTAGTATACGAGCAGTACTTC.

This sequence joins TRBV19 and TRBJ1-1; perhaps TRBD1 as D (5 bases). Germline V CDR1 and CDR2: LNHDA, SQIVND (reference sequence). Trimming removed 6 bases from V and 0 bases from J, with 11 bases in between. The CDR3 has 14 amino acids. CDR3 loop: CASRPTAMNTEAFF. CDR3 in DNA: TGTGCCAGTAGACCGACAGCTATGAACACTGAAGCTTTCTTT.

V usage is TRBV27 and J usage is TRBJ2-7, with D uncertain. V was cut by 2 bases and J by 0 bases, with 8 bases left in between. This CDR3 spans 14 amino acids. Germline CDR1 MNHEY, CDR2 SMNVEV (reference sequence). The CDR3 protein is CASSLDWSSYEQYF. As DNA, the CDR3 is TGTGCCAGCAGTTTAGACTGGAGCTCCTACGAGCAGTACTTC.

J is TRBJ2-1 and V is TRBV27, with no clear D. Germline V lookup: CDR1 MNHEY, CDR2 SMNVEV (reference sequence). V gave up 6 bases and J gave up 4 bases, with 10 bases separating them. CDR3 length equals 13 residues. This chain's CDR3 is CASRIDGYNEQFF. CDR3 DNA sequence: TGTGCCAGCAGAATCGACGGGTACAATGAGCAGTTCTTC.

This clone was counted a few times. The rearrangement links TRBV19 to TRBJ2-5; D not certain. This CDR3 contains 13 residues. Trimming shortened V by 3 bases and J by 1 base, and 6 bases separated the two germline ends. Germline CDR1 and CDR2: LNHDA and SQIVND (reference sequence). The DNA for the CDR3 is TGTGCCAGTAGTATTAACAGCCAAGAGACCCAGTACTTC. Residues: CASSINSQETQYF.

This clone was counted between two and nine times. The chain couples TRBV5-1 to TRBJ2-2; D ambiguous. The germline V gene encodes CDR1 SGHRS and CDR2 YFSETQ. This CDR3 comprises 15 residues. The ends were cut back, 0 bases at V and 3 bases at J, with 9 bases in the middle. CDR3: CASSLANRDTGELFF. CDR3 nucleotide sequence: TGCGCCAGCAGCTTGGCCAATCGCGACACCGGGGAGCTGTTTTTT.

Regarding this clone: This CDR3 is also generated by other DNA sequences in the sample. The chain is built from TRBV19 and TRBJ2-2; 8 bases align to TRBD2. The CDR3 has 16 amino acids. Germline CDR1 and CDR2: LNHDA and SQIVND (reference sequence). J gave up 4 bases and V 3 bases, and 7 bases lay outside the gene matches. This CDR3 is CASSIGLAGGTGELFF. The CDR3 coding sequence is TGTGCCAGTAGTATTGGGCTGGCGGGAGGCACCGGGGAGCTGTTTTTT.

V and J are TRBV6-5 and TRBJ2-7; D is undetermined. This CDR3 has 15 residues. Germline CDR1 MNHEY, CDR2 SVGAGI. Trimming removed 2 bases at V and 0 bases at J, with 11 bases between. Here the CDR3 reads CASSYGTTPSYEQYF. DNA for the CDR3: TGTGCCAGCAGTTACGGTACAACCCCCTCCTACGAGCAGTACTTC.

The V call is TRBV27, the J call TRBJ1-1; D might be TRBD1 (5 bases). Trimming removed 6 bases at V and 5 bases at J, with 13 bases between. The germline CDR1 and CDR2 sequences are MNHEY and SMNVEV (reference sequence). The CDR3 loop spans 13 amino acids. In DNA form, the CDR3 reads TGTGCCAGCAGCCTCGAGGGGAGGACTGAAGCTTTCTTT. Its protein is CASSLEGRTEAFF.

This clone has a single count. V and J are TRBV11-2 and TRBJ1-1; the D is unclear. The germline V and J ends were trimmed by 2 bases and 0 bases, with 7 bases remaining between them. CDR3 length: 14 residues. Germline values: CDR1 SGHAT, CDR2 FQNNGV. The CDR3 DNA reads TGTGCCAGCAGCTTATACGGGATGAACACTGAAGCTTTCTTT. This gives the protein CASSLYGMNTEAFF. The variable domain in full, with the rest retrieved from reference TRBV11-2 and TRBJ1-1, is EAGVAQSPRYKIIEKRQSVAFWCNPISGHATLYWYQQILGQGPKLLIQFQNNGVVDDSQLPKDRFSAERLKGVDSTLKIQPAKLEDSAVYLCASSLYGMNTEAFFGQGTRLTVV.

In its sample, this clone was seen a few times. This chain connects TRBV5-1 to TRBJ2-3; TRBD1 matches at 7 bases. In germline, CDR1 is SGHRS, CDR2 YFSETQ. The ends lost 1 base at V and 4 bases at J; junction bases unmatched: 3. The CDR3 covers 14 residues. The CDR3 protein is CASSLKGAPDTQYF. CDR3 in DNA: TGCGCCAGCAGCTTGAAGGGGGCGCCAGATACGCAGTATTTT.

The chain couples TRBV5-1 to TRBJ2-7; TRBD1 aligns across 8 bases. The CDR3 length is 14 residues. Germline V gene sequence: CDR1 SGHRS, CDR2 YFSETQ. V dropped 2 bases and J dropped 8; count of bases not matched to a gene: 9. DNA of the CDR3: TGCGCCAGCAGCTTCTCGGACAGGGTAGGCCAGCAGTACTTC. Amino acid sequence: CASSFSDRVGQQYF. The entire variable domain, with the rest obtained from reference TRBV5-1 and TRBJ2-7, is as follows: KAGVTQTPRYLIKTRGQQVTLSCSPISGHRSVSWYQQTPGQGLQFLFEYFSETQRNKGNFPGRFSGRQFSNSRSEMNVSTLELGDSALYLCASSFSDRVGQQYFGPGTRLTVT.

This chain joins TRBV29-1 and TRBJ2-7; 9 bases match TRBD1. The V segment lost 7 bases and the J segment 5 bases; nucleotides outside the gene matches: 6. The CDR3 extends over 12 amino acids. Germline values: CDR1 SQVTM, CDR2 ANQGSEA. The CDR3: CSAQTGGNEQYF. CDR3 nucleotide sequence: TGCAGCGCCCAAACAGGGGGCAACGAGCAGTACTTC.

The chain links TRBV7-8 to TRBJ1-5; the D gene is possibly TRBD1 (6 bases). This CDR3 has 16 residues. The germline V gene has CDR1 SGHVS and CDR2 FQNEAQ. Between the trimmed V and J ends, which lost 5 bases and 0 bases, there was a span of 14 bases. CDR3 sequence reads: CASSQGETGSNQPQHF. The CDR3 DNA reads TGTGCCAGCAGCCAAGGCGAGACAGGTAGCAATCAGCCCCAGCATTTT.

This chain joins TRBV24-1 and TRBJ2-3; 8 positions agree with TRBD2. The CDR3 has 16 amino acids. V gave up 3 bases and J gave up 3 bases; unmatched junction bases: 7. Looked up from germline, CDR1 is KGHDR and CDR2 is SFDVKD. CDR3 DNA: TGTGCCACCAGTGATAGAACGGGAGGGCCGACAGATACGCAGTATTTT. Its translation is CATSDRTGGPTDTQYF.

The gene calls are TRBV27 and TRBJ1-4; 7 bases agree with TRBD1. CDR1 and CDR2 from the germline V gene are MNHEY and SMNVEV (reference sequence). The V and J ends lost 4 bases and 6 bases, in that order; junction bases with no gene match: 8. The CDR3 consists of 15 residues. CDR3 loop: CASSSPRDSHEKLFF. CDR3 in DNA: TGTGCCAGCAGTTCCCCCCGGGACAGCCATGAAAAACTGTTTTTT.

This clone was observed a few times. The CDR3 is CASSFSGSTEAFF. CDR3 sequence (DNA): TGTGCCAGCAGCTTTTCTGGGAGCACTGAAGCTTTCTTT. The V call is TRBV11-2, the J call TRBJ1-1; the D is unclear. The CDR3 contains 13 residues. Germline CDR1 and CDR2: SGHAT and FQNNGV. The germline V and J ends were trimmed by 3 bases and 4 bases, with 9 bases remaining between them.

This clone was seen more than once but under ten times. J is TRBJ1-2 and V is TRBV7-3, with unresolved D. The ends were cut back, 3 bases at V and 5 bases at J, with 7 bases in the middle. Germline V gene lookup returns CDR1 SGHTA and CDR2 FQGTGA. The CDR3 has 12 residues. CDR3 sequence (DNA): TGTGCCAGCAGCTTCGACGGGTATGGCTACACCTTC. This translates into CASSFDGYGYTF. Filled out from reference TRBV7-3 and TRBJ1-2, the complete variable domain reads GAGVSQTPSNKVTEKGKYVELRCDPISGHTALYWYRQSLGQGPEFLIYFQGTGAADDSGLPNDRFFAVRPEGSVSTLKIQRTERGDSAVYLCASSFDGYGYTFGSGTRLTVV.

This chain joins TRBV28 and TRBJ2-2, with 7 bases aligning to TRBD2. The CDR3 totals 16 residues. Germline CDR1 reads MDHEN; CDR2 reads SYDVKM. V lost 2 bases to trimming and J lost 6 bases; unmatched junction nucleotides: 9. CDR3 in DNA: TGTGCCAGCAGTTTAGGTGGGAGGGCCCAGGCCGGGGAGCTGTTTTTT. It is translated as CASSLGGRAQAGELFF.

The chain employs TRBV28 and TRBJ1-3; 7 bases align to TRBD1. Germline V lookup: CDR1 MDHEN, CDR2 SYDVKM. The CDR3 sequence is 17 residues long. With 6 bases clipped from V and 4 bases from J, the junction kept 15 bases outside the gene matches. The CDR3 here is CASRAERQGSRGNTIYF. In DNA, the CDR3 is TGTGCCAGCAGGGCAGAACGACAGGGTAGCAGGGGAAACACCATATATTTT. Based on the CDR3 plus reference TRBV28 and TRBJ1-3, the full variable domain is DVKVTQSSRYLVKRTGEKVFLECVQDMDHENMFWYRQDPGLGLRLIYFSYDVKMKEKGDIPEGYSVSREKKERFSLILESASTNQTSMYLCASRAERQGSRGNTIYFGEGSWLTVV.

The V gene is TRBV19, the J gene TRBJ1-2; D perhaps matches TRBD1 (5 bases). The length of the CDR3 is 13 residues. Germline lookup yields CDR1 LNHDA and CDR2 SQIVND (reference sequence). With 8 bases removed from V and 4 bases from J, the gap between germline ends came to 14 bases. The CDR3 nucleotides read TGTGCCAGTGGGACTAGGGGAAGCTATGGCTACACCTTC. It is translated as CASGTRGSYGYTF.

This CDR3 is CASSVTVTYEQYF. The CDR3 DNA reads TGTGCCAGTAGTGTCACAGTTACCTACGAGCAGTACTTC. This chain uses TRBV19 with TRBJ2-7; D ambiguous. Trimming left V 5 bases short and J 2 bases short, with 10 bases between. CDR1 is LNHDA, CDR2 SQIVND, per germline (reference sequence). The CDR3 has 13 residues.